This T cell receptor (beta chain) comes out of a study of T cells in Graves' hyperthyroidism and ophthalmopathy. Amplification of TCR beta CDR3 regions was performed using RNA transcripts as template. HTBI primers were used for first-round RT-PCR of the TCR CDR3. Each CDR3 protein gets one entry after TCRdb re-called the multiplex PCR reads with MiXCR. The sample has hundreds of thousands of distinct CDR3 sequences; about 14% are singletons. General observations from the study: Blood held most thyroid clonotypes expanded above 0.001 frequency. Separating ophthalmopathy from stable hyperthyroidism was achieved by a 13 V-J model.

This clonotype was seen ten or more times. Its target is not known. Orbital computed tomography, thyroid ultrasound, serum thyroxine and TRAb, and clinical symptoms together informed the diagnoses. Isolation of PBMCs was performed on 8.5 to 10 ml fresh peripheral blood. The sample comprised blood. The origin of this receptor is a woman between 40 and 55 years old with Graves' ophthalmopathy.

CDR3 amino acids: CASSPRTGKNIQYF. The DNA for the CDR3 is TGTGCCAGCAGTCCTCGGACAGGGAAAAACATTCAGTACTTC. This sequence joins TRBV6-1 and TRBJ2-4; 8 positions match TRBD1. The trim removed 5 bases at V and 4 bases at J, leaving 4 bases unmatched. CDR3 length: 14 residues. Germline V lookup: CDR1 MNHNS, CDR2 SASEGT.